Listed below are T cell receptor beta chains from one sample, sequenced in a study of shared T cell receptors in the human thymus. Here immunoSEQ multiplex PCR was the method, and the copy in TCRdb shows in-frame clones only, minus some. Here the sample spans 540,000 or so clones, roughly 74% being singletons. The data also belong to a second study, concerning human thymus T cells.

Sequenced: thymocytes. These receptors originate from a boy under two years old with a congenital heart defect. The conserved cysteine and the conserved F or W are not part of the CDR3 here. Each record gives: CDR3 protein, clone size, V gene, J gene. The listing skips clone size in some rows; elsewhere it reads once, few, many or a size class.

CDR3aa: SVEGGGGQGIGERTYEQY
abundance: .
v_gene: TRBV29-1
j_gene: TRBJ2-7

CDR3aa: ASSQGDYHNEQF
abundance: .
v_gene: TRBV14
j_gene: TRBJ2-1

CDR3aa: ASSESFVTDSSTDTQY
abundance: .
v_gene: TRBV25-1
j_gene: TRBJ2-3

CDR3aa: ASSHRDRGTETQY
abundance: .
v_gene: TRBV5-6
j_gene: TRBJ2-5

CDR3aa: ASSQSQGPHYEQY
abundance: few
v_gene: TRBV4-2
j_gene: TRBJ2-7

CDR3aa: ASSPLRGGGTDTQY
abundance: few
v_gene: TRBV4-3
j_gene: TRBJ2-3

CDR3aa: ASGVSGRGYNEQF
abundance: .
v_gene: TRBV12-5
j_gene: TRBJ2-1

CDR3aa: AWRETGNQPQH
abundance: .
v_gene: TRBV30
j_gene: TRBJ1-5

CDR3aa: ASSQGSRGRPDDTQY
abundance: .
v_gene: TRBV4-3
j_gene: TRBJ2-3

CDR3aa: ASSRTGQLNGYT
abundance: .
v_gene: TRBV5-4
j_gene: TRBJ1-2

CDR3aa: SVGTSGIPTDTQY
abundance: .
v_gene: TRBV29-1
j_gene: TRBJ2-3

CDR3aa: ASSPGGKGRGYT
abundance: .
v_gene: TRBV5-4
j_gene: TRBJ1-2

CDR3aa: ASTFGRAGEQY
abundance: .
v_gene: TRBV9
j_gene: TRBJ2-7